This TCR beta chain was profiled in a study of early T cells in non-severe SARS-CoV-2 infection. This clonotype came up many times. The protocol attached unique molecular identifiers to individual cDNA molecules. TCRdb itself ran the 5' RACE reads through MiXCR, one entry per CDR3 protein. In the table there are 55,000 to 75,000 distinct CDR3 sequences, about 7.7% of which are singletons. V lost 6 bases and J lost 6; bases outside the gene matches: 11. Germline loops: CDR1 DFQATT, CDR2 SNEGSKA (reference sequence). This CDR3 has 14 amino acids. The chain employs TRBV20-1 and TRBJ1-3; the match to TRBD1 covers 7 bases. The receptor's source is an adult who was a healthcare worker with PCR-confirmed SARS-CoV-2 infection or an uninfected control (not recorded which). The sample taken for sequencing was whole blood. The CDR3 here is CSAHHAQGENTIYF. In DNA, the CDR3 is TGCAGTGCCCACCACGCCCAGGGGGAAAACACCATATATTTT.